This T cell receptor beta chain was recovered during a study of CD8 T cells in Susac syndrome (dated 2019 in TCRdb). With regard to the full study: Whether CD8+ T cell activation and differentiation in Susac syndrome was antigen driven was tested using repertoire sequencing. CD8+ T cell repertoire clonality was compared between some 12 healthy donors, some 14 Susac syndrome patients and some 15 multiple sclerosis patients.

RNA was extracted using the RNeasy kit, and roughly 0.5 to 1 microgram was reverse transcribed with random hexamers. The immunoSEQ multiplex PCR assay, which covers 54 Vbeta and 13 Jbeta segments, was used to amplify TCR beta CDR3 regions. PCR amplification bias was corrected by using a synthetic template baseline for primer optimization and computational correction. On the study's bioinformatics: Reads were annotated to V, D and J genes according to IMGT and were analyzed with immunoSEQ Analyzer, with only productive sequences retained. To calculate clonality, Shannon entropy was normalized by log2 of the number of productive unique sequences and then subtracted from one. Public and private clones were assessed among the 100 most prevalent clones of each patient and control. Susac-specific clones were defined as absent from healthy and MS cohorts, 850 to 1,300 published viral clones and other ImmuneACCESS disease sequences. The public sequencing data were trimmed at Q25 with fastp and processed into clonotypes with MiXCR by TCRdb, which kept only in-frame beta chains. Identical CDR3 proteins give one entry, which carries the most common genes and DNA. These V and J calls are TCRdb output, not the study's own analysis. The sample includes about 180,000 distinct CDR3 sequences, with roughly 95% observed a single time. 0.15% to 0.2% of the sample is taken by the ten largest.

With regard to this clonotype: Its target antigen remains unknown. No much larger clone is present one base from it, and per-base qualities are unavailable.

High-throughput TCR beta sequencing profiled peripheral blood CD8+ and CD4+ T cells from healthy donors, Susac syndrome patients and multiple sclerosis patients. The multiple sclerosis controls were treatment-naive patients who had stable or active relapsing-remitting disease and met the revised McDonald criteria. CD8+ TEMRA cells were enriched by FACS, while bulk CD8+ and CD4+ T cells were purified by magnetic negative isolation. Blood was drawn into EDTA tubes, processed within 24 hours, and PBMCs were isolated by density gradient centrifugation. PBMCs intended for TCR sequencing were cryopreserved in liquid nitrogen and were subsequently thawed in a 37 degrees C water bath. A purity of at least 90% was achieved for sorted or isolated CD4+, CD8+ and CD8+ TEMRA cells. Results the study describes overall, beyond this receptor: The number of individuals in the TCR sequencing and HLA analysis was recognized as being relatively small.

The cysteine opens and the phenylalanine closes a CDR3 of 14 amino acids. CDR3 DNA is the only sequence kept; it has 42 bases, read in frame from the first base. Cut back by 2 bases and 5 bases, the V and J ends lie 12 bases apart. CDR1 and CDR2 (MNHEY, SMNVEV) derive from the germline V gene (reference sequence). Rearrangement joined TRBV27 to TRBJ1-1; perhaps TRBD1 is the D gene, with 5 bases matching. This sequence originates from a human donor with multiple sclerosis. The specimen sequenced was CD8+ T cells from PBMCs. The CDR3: CASSLLGGGTEAFF. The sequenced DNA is TGTGCCAGCAGTTTACTGGGTGGGGGAACTGAAGCTTTCTTT.